The T cell receptor beta chain under discussion was sequenced for a study of T cells expressing NK-cell markers. The CDR3 length is 13 residues. CDR1 and CDR2 from the germline V gene are DFQATT and SNEGSKA (reference sequence). For each CDR3 protein, TCRdb gives one entry from its re-call of the 5' RACE reads, without DNA. Its table records over 250,000 distinct CDR3 sequences. The sequencing sample was made of blood T cells: a sorted CD56 or NKG2C T cell subset, CD4+ or CD8+ T cells, or bulk PBMC T cells (not recorded which). This clonotype was obtained from a woman aged 18 to 75 in good health. The V gene is TRBV20-1, the J gene TRBJ2-1; without DNA, the TCRdb call of TRBD2 cannot be checked. CDR3 amino acids: CSAVLAGLNEQFF.